Below are 10 T cell receptor beta chains sequenced from a single sample in a study of blood T cells in healthy people across ages (dated by TCRdb to between 2014 and 2016). Preparation of the library involved 5' RACE. The sequencer listed for this sample is Illumina HiSeq 2500. A second PCR of about 7 to 12 cycles was run with a J-beta primer mix and a sample-barcoded 5' primer. TCRdb reprocessing: public reads trimmed at Q25 with fastp, clones called with MiXCR, in-frame beta chains kept. All rows with the same CDR3 protein become a single entry with the most common DNA and genes. This sample gives about 1 million distinct CDR3 sequences in total; under 45% of them show up just once. Under 20% of the sample belongs to the ten largest clones. The sequencing input was blood. These receptors originate from a woman aged 55-75 years in good health.

The chain is built from TRBV25-1 and TRBJ2-3; TRBD2 matches 11 bases. CDR1 MGHDK and CDR2 SYGVNS come from the germline V gene. The CDR3 consists of 18 residues. J lost 5 bases, V lost 5 bases, and 15 bases had no gene match. CDR3 in DNA: TGTGCCAGCAGTCCGGGGGAGAGGACTAGCGGGCTATTAGATACGCAGTATTTT. Amino acid sequence: CASSPGERTSGLLDTQYF. Based on the CDR3 plus reference TRBV25-1 and TRBJ2-3, the full variable domain is EADIYQTPRYLVIGTGKKITLECSQTMGHDKMYWYQQDPGMELHLIHYSYGVNSTEKGDLSSESTVSRIRTEHFPLTLESARPSHTSQYLCASSPGERTSGLLDTQYFGPGTRLTVL.

The J gene is TRBJ2-5, the V gene TRBV5-1; D not certain. Trimming left V 4 bases short and J 0 bases short, with 13 bases between. Looked up from germline, CDR1 is SGHRS and CDR2 is YFSETQ. The CDR3 is 15 amino acids. In DNA form, the CDR3 reads TGCGCCAGCAGCCCCCAAGTAGGGAACCAAGAGACCCAGTACTTC. Amino acids: CASSPQVGNQETQYF.

The J gene is TRBJ2-7, the V gene TRBV7-8; TRBD2 aligns across 7 bases. V shed 8 bases, J shed 3 bases, and the junction held 7 bases outside the gene matches. The CDR3 has 13 residues. Germline V gene sequence: CDR1 SGHVS, CDR2 FQNEAQ. Here the CDR3 DNA reads TGTGCCAGCGTGACGGGGGGATTCTACGAGCAGTACTTC. This encodes CASVTGGFYEQYF.

This clonotype was seen only a few times. The CDR3 sequence is CASSPRLAADNEQFF. In DNA form, the CDR3 reads TGTGCCAGCAGCCCCCGACTAGCGGCAGACAATGAGCAGTTCTTC. The rearrangement links TRBV9 to TRBJ2-1; 9 nucleotides align to TRBD2. This CDR3 contains 15 residues. V was clipped by 4 bases and J by 5 bases; unmatched bases: 7. CDR1 and CDR2 from the germline V gene are SGDLS and YYNGEE.

The genes are TRBV9 and TRBJ2-2; D remains unclear. V was clipped by 4 bases and J by 2 bases, with 9 bases between them. Germline CDR1 reads SGDLS; CDR2 reads YYNGEE. The CDR3 totals 14 residues. This CDR3 is CASSPPPNTGELFF. The DNA for the CDR3 is TGTGCCAGCAGCCCTCCCCCAAACACCGGGGAGCTGTTTTTT.

This clonotype was seen only a few times. The rearrangement joins TRBV6-6 to TRBJ2-1; the match to TRBD2 covers 7 bases. Germline CDR1 and CDR2: MNHNY and SVGAGI (reference sequence). This CDR3 spans 17 amino acids. V dropped 4 bases and J dropped 6; count of bases not matched to a gene: 15. The CDR3 protein is CASSSRDLAEGTNEQFF. The DNA for the CDR3 is TGTGCCAGCAGTTCACGTGACCTAGCGGAGGGGACCAATGAGCAGTTCTTC.

This clonotype appeared a few times. This chain links TRBV12-3 or TRBV12-4 with TRBJ2-3, with TRBD2 matching 9 bases. CDR3 length: 18 amino acids. V lost 4 bases and J lost 0; bases outside the gene matches: 11. The CDR3 loop is CASSWGLACPVSTDTQYF. The CDR3 nucleotides read TGTGCCAGCAGTTGGGGACTAGCTTGCCCCGTTAGCACAGATACGCAGTATTTT.

This clonotype has just a few counts. V gene TRBV27 combines with J gene TRBJ2-6; TRBD2 might be the D (5 bases). The CDR3 runs to 16 residues. Trimming pared 6 bases from V and 4 bases from J, leaving 16 bases between. Germline V gene data show CDR1 as MNHEY and CDR2 as SMNVEV (reference sequence). This CDR3 reads CASSARWGAGANVLTF. DNA of the CDR3: TGTGCCAGCAGCGCAAGGTGGGGAGCCGGGGCCAACGTCCTGACTTTC.

A few counts support this clonotype. The CDR3 coding sequence is TGCAGCGTTGAAACAGGGACAGGGGGGGGAGAGACCCAGTACTTC. As protein: CSVETGTGGGETQYF. The V gene is TRBV29-1, the J gene TRBJ2-5; 11 bases agree with TRBD1. The V gene end was trimmed by 2 bases and the J gene end by 4 bases; junction bases not matched to a gene: 6. This CDR3 region has 15 residues. Germline CDR1 reads SQVTM; CDR2 reads ANQGSEA.

The chain carries TRBV10-3 and TRBJ2-2; no clear D. V lost 2 bases and J lost 4, with 2 bases in between. Germline CDR1 is ENHRY and CDR2 is SYGVKD. The CDR3 is 12 residues long. CDR3 DNA sequence: TGTGCCATCAGTGAGGCCACCGGGGAGCTGTTTTTT. It translates to CAISEATGELFF.